These 30 T cell receptor beta chains were all obtained from the same sample, sequenced in a study of shared clonotypes between healthy human individuals. Clones were read by immunoSEQ multiplex PCR, and TCRdb kept only the in-frame ones, dropping some. There are 2 million to 2.5 million clones in the sample; approximately 95% occur only once, and 0.1% to 0.15% lies in the top ten. The sequenced sample was naive CD4+ T cells sorted from blood. Subset here: CD45RA+ positively selected. The receptor source for this set is a man in his late teens or twenties in good health.

The chain employs TRBV2 and TRBJ2-7; no definite D call. CDR3 length: 14 amino acids. Germline loops: CDR1 SNHLY, CDR2 FYNNEI. V lost 1 base and J lost 0, with 7 bases in between. The CDR3 loop reads CASSEEALSYEQYF. As DNA, the CDR3 is TGTGCCAGCAGTGAAGAGGCCCTCTCCTACGAGCAGTACTTC. Together with reference TRBV2 and TRBJ2-7, the CDR3 gives the full variable domain: EPEVTQTPSHQVTQMGQEVILRCVPISNHLYFYWYRQILGQKVEFLVSFYNNEISEKSEIFDDQFSVERPDGSNFTLKIRSTKLEDSAMYFCASSEEALSYEQYFGPGTRLTVT.

The J gene is TRBJ1-4, the V gene TRBV19; D not certain. The CDR3 length is 14 residues. The V end lost 4 bases, the J end lost 0 bases, and 6 bases lay between the germline ends. Germline loops: CDR1 LNHDA, CDR2 SQIVND (reference sequence). This chain's CDR3 is CASSKTATNEKLFF. The CDR3 coding sequence is TGTGCCAGTAGTAAGACTGCAACTAATGAAAAACTGTTTTTT.

The chain carries TRBV10-3 and TRBJ1-1; 7 bases line up with TRBD1. CDR1 and CDR2 from the germline V gene are ENHRY and SYGVKD. This CDR3 is 11 amino acids long. After removal of 10 bases from V and 4 bases from J, the junction contained 3 bases not matched to a gene. The DNA of the CDR3 is TGTGCCACCCAGGGGGTCACTGAAGCTTTCTTT. Amino acids: CATQGVTEAFF.

This chain links TRBV11-2 with TRBJ2-7, with D tentatively TRBD1 (7 bases). The CDR3 has 12 amino acids. V was shortened by 3 bases and J by 8 bases, with 11 bases between the two germline ends. Germline V gene data show CDR1 as SGHAT and CDR2 as FQNNGV. The CDR3 nucleotides are TGTGCCAGCAGCTTGACAGGGACTCAGCAGTACTTC. Protein product: CASSLTGTQQYF.

The J gene is TRBJ2-3, the V gene TRBV10-1; a possible D gene is TRBD2 (6 bases). This CDR3 spans 12 amino acids. The V end was cut by 10 bases, the J end by 9 bases, with 17 bases between. Germline loops: CDR1 WNHNN, CDR2 SYGVQD (reference sequence). The CDR3 spells CATKDYRETQYF. CDR3 bases: TGCGCCACCAAGGACTACCGGGAGACGCAGTATTTT.

The chain couples TRBV4-1 to TRBJ2-2; the match to TRBD1 covers 7 bases. Germline values: CDR1 MGHRA, CDR2 YSYEKL. Losses at the gene ends were 0 bases for V and 4 bases for J; bases not matched to a gene: 14. The CDR3 runs to 19 residues. The CDR3 region is CASSQDWWGDRAGTGELFF. In DNA, the CDR3 is TGCGCCAGCAGCCAAGATTGGTGGGGTGACAGGGCGGGCACCGGGGAGCTGTTTTTT.

This chain uses TRBV9 with TRBJ1-3; D is possibly TRBD1 (5 bases). Trimming removed 1 base from V and 3 bases from J, with 14 bases in between. Germline V gene sequence: CDR1 SGDLS, CDR2 YYNGEE. CDR3 length: 16 amino acids. The CDR3 DNA reads TGTGCCAGCAGCGTATTCAGGGAGTCTGGTGGAAACACCATATATTTT. Protein product: CASSVFRESGGNTIYF.

The chain employs TRBV6-5 and TRBJ1-1; 10 nucleotides match TRBD1. The germline CDR1 and CDR2 sequences are MNHEY and SVGAGI. This CDR3 is 15 amino acids long. The J segment lost 4 bases and the V segment lost 2 bases, leaving 4 bases of the junction unmatched. CDR3 DNA sequence: TGTGCCAGCAGTTACGGGACAGGGGTGACCACTGAAGCTTTCTTT. Protein sequence: CASSYGTGVTTEAFF.

The V call is TRBV6-1, the J call TRBJ2-1, with D unclear. The CDR3 is 12 residues long. CDR1 and CDR2 from the germline V gene are MNHNS and SASEGT. With 7 bases removed from V and 0 bases from J, the gap between germline ends came to 4 bases. The CDR3 DNA is TGTGCCAGCACGAGCTCCTACAATGAGCAGTTCTTC. Translation gives CASTSSYNEQFF.

A remark on this clone: At one of its ends the junction is not consistent with the germline gene, which may arise from a read error. The chain is built from TRBV6-5 and TRBJ1-4; D call uncertain. The CDR3 length is 13 residues. The germline CDR1 and CDR2 sequences are MNHEY and SVGAGI. The CDR3 here is CASRRGLGSDPAF. In DNA form, the CDR3 reads TGTGCCAGCAGACGAGGCCTGGGGTCTGACCCAGCGTTT.

The table lists this clone with a count of one. This rearrangement joins TRBV18 to TRBJ1-6, with TRBD1 as a possible D gene (6 bases). Per germline, CDR1 KGHSH and CDR2 LQKENI. Trimming took off 3 bases at V and 7 bases at J, with 13 bases between the two ends. This CDR3 is 15 amino acids long. In DNA, the CDR3 is TGTGCCAGCTCACCGAGGCTGGACAGAAATTCACCCCTCCACTTT. This gives the protein CASSPRLDRNSPLHF.

The chain links TRBV28 to TRBJ2-5; 8 nucleotides align to TRBD1. Germline trimming cut 7 bases from V and 4 bases from J; bases unmatched to any gene: 14. Germline-derived CDR1 and CDR2 are MDHEN and SYDVKM. This CDR3 is built from 16 residues. CDR3 region: CASTPKGQAALETQYF. The CDR3 nucleotides are TGTGCCAGCACCCCAAAGGGACAGGCCGCGTTAGAGACCCAGTACTTC.

The chain combines TRBV5-1 with TRBJ2-7, with D hard to call. The CDR3 extends over 15 amino acids. Germline values: CDR1 SGHRS, CDR2 YFSETQ. The germline V and J ends were trimmed by 4 bases and 3 bases, with 17 bases remaining between them. For the CDR3, the DNA is TGCGCCAGCAGCCTGGGATCTGACAACCTCTACGAGCAGTACTTC. Translation: CASSLGSDNLYEQYF.

The chain uses TRBV18 and TRBJ2-7, with D perhaps matching TRBD2 (6 bases). CDR1 and CDR2 (germline): KGHSH, LQKENI. The CDR3 contains 14 residues. V lost 4 bases, J lost 3 bases, and 13 bases lay in between. CDR3 DNA sequence: TGTGCCAGCTCACTGGAGGGTAAGGGCTACGAGCAGTACTTC. Its protein is CASSLEGKGYEQYF.

The DNA for the CDR3 is TGTGCCAGCATTGGGGGGGTAGCTGAAGCTTTCTTT. It translates to CASIGGVAEAFF. This sequence joins TRBV28 and TRBJ1-1, with D possibly TRBD1 on 5 matching bases. The CDR3 contains 12 residues. The V end was cut by 7 bases, the J end by 6 bases, with 12 bases between. In germline, CDR1 is MDHEN, CDR2 SYDVKM.

The V gene is TRBV2, the J gene TRBJ1-2; perhaps TRBD1 as D (6 bases). CDR1 and CDR2 (germline): SNHLY, FYNNEI. This CDR3 spans 16 amino acids. V was trimmed by 4 bases and J by 0 bases, leaving 15 bases between them. The CDR3 bases are TGTGCCAGCAGTGGGCAGGACAGCAGATCTAACTATGGCTACACCTTC. Its translation: CASSGQDSRSNYGYTF. Based on the CDR3 plus reference TRBV2 and TRBJ1-2, the full variable domain is EPEVTQTPSHQVTQMGQEVILRCVPISNHLYFYWYRQILGQKVEFLVSFYNNEISEKSEIFDDQFSVERPDGSNFTLKIRSTKLEDSAMYFCASSGQDSRSNYGYTFGSGTRLTVV.

The rearrangement links TRBV25-1 to TRBJ2-3, with 7 bases aligning to TRBD1. Trimming at V came to 2 bases and at J to 1 base, leaving 9 bases not matched to a gene. The CDR3 extends over 17 amino acids. Per the germline V gene, CDR1 is MGHDK and CDR2 is SYGVNS. DNA for the CDR3: TGTGCCAGCAGTGAACCCAAGGGGGCAGGGGGCACAGATACGCAGTATTTT. Its translation is CASSEPKGAGGTDTQYF. The whole variable domain, remainder taken from reference TRBV25-1 and TRBJ2-3, is EADIYQTPRYLVIGTGKKITLECSQTMGHDKMYWYQQDPGMELHLIHYSYGVNSTEKGDLSSESTVSRIRTEHFPLTLESARPSHTSQYLCASSEPKGAGGTDTQYFGPGTRLTVL.

Only one count was recorded for this clone. The V call is TRBV5-1, the J call TRBJ2-7, with TRBD2 identical over 9 bases. Trimming cost V 0 bases and J 6 bases; bases outside gene matches: 10. Germline V CDR1 and CDR2: SGHRS, YFSETQ. The CDR3 is 16 amino acids. The CDR3 sequence: CASSLAVFAGGGEQYF. CDR3 nucleotide sequence: TGCGCCAGCAGCTTGGCCGTTTTTGCGGGAGGGGGCGAGCAGTACTTC.

The chain recombines TRBV9 with TRBJ1-3, with D maybe TRBD1 (5 bases). Trimming pared 0 bases from V and 7 bases from J, leaving 14 bases between. Per germline, CDR1 SGDLS and CDR2 YYNGEE. The CDR3 runs to 15 residues. The CDR3 reads CASSVEPREGNTIYF. The CDR3 DNA follows: TGTGCCAGCAGCGTAGAACCCAGGGAAGGCAACACCATATATTTT. Full variable domain (rest looked up from reference TRBV9 and TRBJ1-3): DSGVTQTPKHLITATGQRVTLRCSPRSGDLSVYWYQQSLDQGLQFLIQYYNGEERAKGNILERFSAQQFPDLHSELNLSSLELGDSALYFCASSVEPREGNTIYFGEGSWLTVV.

Only one count was recorded for this clone. The V call is TRBV28, the J call TRBJ2-7; 10 positions match TRBD1. The CDR3 has 15 amino acids. Per the germline V gene, CDR1 is MDHEN and CDR2 is SYDVKM. V was pared by 3 bases and J by 5 bases, with 7 bases of the junction left unmatched. The CDR3 region is CASSLVGQGFHEQYF. DNA of the CDR3: TGTGCCAGCAGTTTGGTGGGACAGGGGTTCCACGAGCAGTACTTC.

This rearrangement joins TRBV6-5 to TRBJ2-1, with D perhaps being TRBD1 or TRBD2 (5 bases each). The CDR3 covers 12 residues. Germline CDR1 MNHEY, CDR2 SVGAGI. The germline V and J ends were trimmed by 5 bases and 10 bases, with 12 bases remaining between them. The CDR3 sequence: CASSGLGREQFF. The CDR3 nucleotides read TGTGCCAGCAGTGGGCTGGGACGGGAGCAGTTCTTC.

This chain joins TRBV6-5 and TRBJ1-1; 8 nucleotides agree with TRBD1. V was clipped by 4 bases and J by 4 bases; unmatched bases: 5. CDR1 MNHEY and CDR2 SVGAGI come from the germline V gene. The length of the CDR3 is 14 residues. CDR3 amino acids: CASSLSGGLTEAFF. As DNA, the CDR3 is TGTGCCAGCAGTTTGTCAGGGGGCCTCACTGAAGCTTTCTTT.

This chain connects TRBV5-3 to TRBJ2-1; 7 nucleotides agree with TRBD2. TRBV5-3 carries the ORF label, with uncertain function. This CDR3 is built from 18 residues. V lost 0 bases to trimming and J lost 1 base; unmatched junction nucleotides: 10. CDR3 sequence: CARSLVVWGRGSYNEQFF. The CDR3 DNA sequence: TGTGCCAGAAGCTTGGTTGTCTGGGGGAGGGGTTCCTACAATGAGCAGTTCTTC.

The rearrangement uses TRBV6-6 and TRBJ1-2, with a possible D match to TRBD1 (6 bases). V was shortened by 0 bases and J by 4 bases, with 9 bases between the two germline ends. CDR1 is MNHNY, CDR2 SVGAGI, per germline (reference sequence). This CDR3 spans 14 amino acids. Here the CDR3 reads CASSYSRGSYGYTF. CDR3 sequence (DNA): TGTGCCAGCAGTTACTCGAGGGGGAGCTATGGCTACACCTTC.

The chain recombines TRBV20-1 with TRBJ1-1, with D possibly matching TRBD1 (5 bases). The germline gives CDR1 DFQATT, CDR2 SNEGSKA (reference sequence). CDR3 length: 11 amino acids. CDR3 in amino acids: CTHPRGTEAFF. CDR3 DNA: TGCACTCACCCGAGGGGCACTGAAGCTTTCTTT.

The V gene is TRBV6-6, the J gene TRBJ1-6; the D gene is possibly TRBD1 (6 bases). The germline CDR1 and CDR2 sequences are MNHNY and SVGAGI (reference sequence). Trimming took 7 bases from V and 8 from J, leaving 15 bases between them. The CDR3 loop spans 14 amino acids. Here the CDR3 reads CASKDGGADSPLHF. CDR3 coding DNA: TGTGCCAGCAAGGACGGGGGCGCGGATTCACCCCTCCACTTT.

This chain uses TRBV7-2 with TRBJ2-7, with a weak D call TRBD1 (5 bases). The V gene lost 4 bases and the J gene lost 5 bases, with 18 bases spanning the gap. From germline, CDR1 is SGHTA and CDR2 FQGNSA. The CDR3 is 15 amino acids. In nucleotides, the CDR3 is TGTGCCAGCAGCTATCTGGGGCAGGGTCCCCACGAGCAGTACTTC. This translates into CASSYLGQGPHEQYF.

Regarding this clone: This sample includes further DNA sequences coding for the same CDR3. The genes are TRBV6-5 and TRBJ1-5; TRBD1 might be the D (5 bases). Germline CDR1 MNHEY, CDR2 SVGAGI. The CDR3 contains 15 residues. Between the trimmed V and J ends, which lost 5 bases and 1 base, there was a span of 12 bases. The CDR3: CASSKGRQSNQPQHF. For the CDR3, the DNA is TGTGCCAGCAGTAAGGGACGGCAGAGCAATCAGCCCCAGCATTTT.

This rearrangement joins TRBV25-1 to TRBJ2-4, with D perhaps matching TRBD2 (5 bases). V lost 4 bases, J lost 0 bases, and 10 bases lay in between. The CDR3 totals 15 residues. In germline, CDR1 is MGHDK, CDR2 SYGVNS. The CDR3 DNA follows: TGTGCCAGCAGTGCCAGCGGTCTAGCCAAAAACATTCAGTACTTC. This codes for CASSASGLAKNIQYF.

This clone was recorded once. The J gene is TRBJ2-2, the V gene TRBV5-1; D gene unclear. With 5 bases removed from V and 0 bases from J, the gap between germline ends came to 11 bases. The length of the CDR3 is 15 residues. The germline CDR1 and CDR2 sequences are SGHRS and YFSETQ. The CDR3 coding sequence is TGCGCCAGCAGAATTATAGCATCGAACACCGGGGAGCTGTTTTTT. Its translation is CASRIIASNTGELFF. The variable domain in full, with the rest retrieved from reference TRBV5-1 and TRBJ2-2, is KAGVTQTPRYLIKTRGQQVTLSCSPISGHRSVSWYQQTPGQGLQFLFEYFSETQRNKGNFPGRFSGRQFSNSRSEMNVSTLELGDSALYLCASRIIASNTGELFFGEGSRLTVL.